Presented here are 10 T cell receptor beta chains from one specimen sequenced in a study of blood T cell repertoires in COVID-19. Measured with immunoSEQ multiplex PCR; TCRdb has only the in-frame clones, and not every one. The table includes under 300,000 clones, approximately 91% detected once. The sequenced sample consisted of PBMCs or T cells enriched from blood (not recorded which). These receptors were taken from a middle-aged woman with acute COVID-19.

Concerning this clone: The same CDR3 also results from other DNA sequences found in this sample. The V call is TRBV24-1, the J call TRBJ2-1; 10 bases fit TRBD2. V lost 3 bases to trimming and J lost 1 base; unmatched junction nucleotides: 2. In germline, CDR1 is KGHDR, CDR2 SFDVKD. The CDR3 has 16 amino acids. The CDR3 nucleotides are TGTGCCACCAGTGATCCTAGCGGGGGTTCCTACAATGAGCAGTTCTTC. It translates to CATSDPSGGSYNEQFF.

The DNA for the CDR3 is TGCGCCAGCAGCTCGACAGGAGGCAGAGAGACCCAGTACTTC. Its protein product is CASSSTGGRETQYF. This rearrangement joins TRBV5-1 to TRBJ2-5, with TRBD1 as a possible D gene (6 bases). Germline lookup yields CDR1 SGHRS and CDR2 YFSETQ. This CDR3 has 14 amino acids. Trimming cost V 3 bases and J 4 bases, with 13 bases left between them. Supplemented by reference TRBV5-1 and TRBJ2-5, the full variable domain reads KAGVTQTPRYLIKTRGQQVTLSCSPISGHRSVSWYQQTPGQGLQFLFEYFSETQRNKGNFPGRFSGRQFSNSRSEMNVSTLELGDSALYLCASSSTGGRETQYFGPGTRLLVL.

As to this clone: An end of the junction does not agree with germline; a read error may underlie this. V is TRBV7-9 and J is TRBJ1-4, with a weak D call TRBD1 (6 bases). The CDR3 has 13 residues. CDR1 is SEHNR and CDR2 is FQNEAQ in the germline V gene (reference sequence). CDR3 sequence: CASSRGAKEKLFF. The CDR3 bases are TGTGCCAGCAGCAGGGGGGCTAAAGAAAAACTGTTTTTT.

V gene TRBV11-2 combines with J gene TRBJ1-6; 7 nucleotides align to TRBD1. V was pared by 7 bases and J by 10 bases, with 13 bases of the junction left unmatched. The V gene's germline CDR1 is SGHAT and CDR2 FQNNGV. The CDR3 has 15 amino acids. This CDR3 is CASTLSGTVASPLHF. Written as DNA, the CDR3 is TGTGCCAGCACCTTGTCCGGGACAGTAGCCTCACCCCTCCACTTT.

This chain joins TRBV5-4 and TRBJ1-2; possible D gene TRBD1, 5 bases. This CDR3 region has 13 residues. Trimming cost V 7 bases and J 4 bases, with 14 bases left between them. CDR1 and CDR2 from the germline V gene are SGHNT and YYREEE (reference sequence). CDR3 loop: CASSGETRYGYTF. DNA for the CDR3: TGTGCCAGCTCGGGGGAGACTCGCTATGGCTACACCTTC. Variable domain in full (rest from reference TRBV5-4 and TRBJ1-2): ETGVTQSPTHLIKTRGQQVTLRCSSQSGHNTVSWYQQALGQGPQFIFQYYREEENGRGNFPPRFSGLQFPNYSSELNVNALELDDSALYLCASSGETRYGYTFGSGTRLTVV.

The CDR3 sequence: CASSGTDYTEAFF. CDR3 nucleotides: TGTGCCAGCAGTGGGACAGACTACACTGAAGCTTTCTTT. V and J are TRBV12-3 or TRBV12-4 and TRBJ1-1; 7 bases line up with TRBD1. This CDR3 is built from 13 residues. V lost 5 bases and J lost 3; bases outside the gene matches: 3.

The rearrangement joins TRBV20-1 to TRBJ1-5; no clear D. The V gene lost 5 bases and the J gene lost 7 bases, with 6 bases spanning the gap. The CDR3 has 10 amino acids. Germline CDR1 and CDR2: DFQATT and SNEGSKA (reference sequence). Here the CDR3 reads CSAGEQPQHF. CDR3 in DNA: TGCAGTGCTGGGGAGCAGCCCCAGCATTTT.

The chain uses TRBV28 and TRBJ1-4; the D is unclear. Germline V gene lookup returns CDR1 MDHEN and CDR2 SYDVKM. This CDR3 is 16 amino acids long. V lost 2 bases and J lost 0, with 10 bases in between. CDR3 DNA: TGTGCCAGCAGTTTACCCGGTGCCGCAACTAATGAAAAACTGTTTTTT. This gives the protein CASSLPGAATNEKLFF.

This chain connects TRBV30 to TRBJ2-7; 8 bases map to TRBD2. CDR3 length: 13 amino acids. Germline loops: CDR1 GTSNPN, CDR2 SVGIG (reference sequence). Unmatched junction bases numbered 4, after V lost 4 bases and J lost 2 bases. CDR3 in DNA: TGTGCCTGGATAAGACTAGCGCCCTACGAGCAGTACTTC. This encodes CAWIRLAPYEQYF.

The chain recombines TRBV18 with TRBJ1-2; possibly TRBD1 for D (6 bases). CDR1 is KGHSH, CDR2 LQKENI, per germline. With 2 bases removed from V and 4 bases from J, the gap between germline ends came to 14 bases. The CDR3 spans 15 residues. CDR3 region: CASSPEQGLIYGYTF. DNA of the CDR3: TGTGCCAGCTCACCAGAACAGGGTCTTATCTATGGCTACACCTTC.